The rows below give T cell receptor beta chains drawn from one sample of a study of technical replicates of blood from several donors. Profiling relied on immunoSEQ multiplex PCR, and the TCRdb table lists in-frame clones only, not all of them. Altogether some 12,000 clones are present, 60% to 85% being singletons, with the ten largest covering approximately 15%. Source material: PBMCs. The source of these receptors is a human donor in good health. Both conserved end residues are part of each CDR3. The listing skips clone size in some rows; elsewhere it reads once, few, many or a size class.

abundance,v_gene,j_gene,CDR3aa
.,TRBV15,TRBJ2-3,CATSPAVDTQYF
.,TRBV7-2,TRBJ2-1,CASSYSGQGAHEQFF
once,TRBV6-1,TRBJ2-1,CASSEGASGIFEQFF
.,TRBV4-2,TRBJ2-7,CASSQTGQPYEQYF
.,TRBV5-1,TRBJ1-1,CASSFATAFMNTEAFF
.,TRBV27,TRBJ1-1,CASHRGELNTEAFF
.,TRBV15,TRBJ1-5,CATSRDRGQPQHF
.,TRBV19,TRBJ2-6,CASSLQGAGANVLTF
.,TRBV27,TRBJ2-7,CASSSQSNLYEQYF
.,TRBV10-3,TRBJ2-7,CAISGAGQGTYEQYF